One sample yielded the 5 T cell receptor beta chains listed below, sequenced in a study of cytomegalovirus exposure and HLA in healthy donors. Profiled with immunoSEQ multiplex PCR; TCRdb holds only in-frame clones, not every one. Of 150,000 or so clones listed, 86% were seen once; the top ten hold about 2.2%. The sample comprised PBMCs. These receptors were obtained from a human donor in good health.

The chain recombines TRBV6-5 with TRBJ2-1; 7 bases are a match to TRBD2. V lost 6 bases and J lost 6; bases outside the gene matches: 5. Germline CDR1 MNHEY, CDR2 SVGAGI. CDR3 size: 13 residues. CDR3 nucleotides: TGTGCCAGCAGCAGGGAGGGTGGCAATGAGCAGTTCTTC. Translated, it gives CASSREGGNEQFF.

J is TRBJ2-1 and V is TRBV6-1; 15 bases agree with TRBD2. The V segment lost 7 bases and the J segment 6 bases; nucleotides outside the gene matches: 4. Per germline, CDR1 MNHNS and CDR2 SASEGT. This CDR3 has 15 amino acids. The CDR3 spells CASTAGLAGGNEQFF. In DNA form, the CDR3 reads TGTGCCAGCACCGCGGGACTAGCGGGAGGCAATGAGCAGTTCTTC.

The count of this clone is one. The chain employs TRBV11-1 and TRBJ2-5; 8 bases are shared with TRBD1. Trimming at V came to 5 bases and at J to 1 base, leaving 6 bases not matched to a gene. The CDR3 has 15 residues. Germline V gene sequence: CDR1 SGHAT, CDR2 FQDESV (reference sequence). In DNA form, the CDR3 reads TGTGCCAGCAGCCTTAACAGGGGGAGCCAAGAGACCCAGTACTTC. Protein product: CASSLNRGSQETQYF.

The chain employs TRBV18 and TRBJ2-1, with 7 bases matching TRBD2. There are 15 residues in the CDR3. The germline gives CDR1 KGHSH, CDR2 LQKENI. V shed 3 bases, J shed 6 bases, and the junction held 8 bases outside the gene matches. CDR3 amino acids: CASSPVGGNVNEQFF. The CDR3 bases are TGTGCCAGCTCACCGGTGGGAGGGAACGTCAATGAGCAGTTCTTC.

The chain combines TRBV18 with TRBJ1-1, with a possible D match to TRBD1 (6 bases). The germline CDR1 and CDR2 sequences are KGHSH and LQKENI. The CDR3 has 15 amino acids. The V gene lost 3 bases and the J gene lost 4 bases, with 15 bases spanning the gap. This CDR3 reads CASSPLQGEGTEAFF. The DNA for the CDR3 is TGTGCCAGCTCACCGCTACAGGGCGAGGGCACTGAAGCTTTCTTT.